The clone carrying this TCR beta chain was counted between two and nine times. The sample is drawn from a study of blood T cell repertoires in COVID-19. Study background: In each case, the material was cDNA or gDNA derived from T cells, B-cell-depleted T cells, or PBMCs.

The data were produced by immunoSEQ multiplex PCR, yet TCRdb's version contains in-frame clones alone and is incomplete. The data contain 85,000 to 130,000 clones, roughly four fifths of them seen just once; the ten biggest clones take up 4.8%. The germline CDR1 and CDR2 sequences are SEHNR and FQNEAQ (reference sequence). This CDR3 region has 12 residues. Trimming removed 3 bases from V and 3 bases from J, with 3 bases in between. Sequencing was done on a sample of peripheral blood. This clonotype originated in a man aged 55 to 70 with acute or convalescent COVID-19. The chain joins TRBV7-9 to TRBJ1-3; D gene unclear. CDR3 region: CASSFHGNTIYF. Written as DNA, the CDR3 is TGTGCCAGCAGCTTCCATGGAAACACCATATATTTT.